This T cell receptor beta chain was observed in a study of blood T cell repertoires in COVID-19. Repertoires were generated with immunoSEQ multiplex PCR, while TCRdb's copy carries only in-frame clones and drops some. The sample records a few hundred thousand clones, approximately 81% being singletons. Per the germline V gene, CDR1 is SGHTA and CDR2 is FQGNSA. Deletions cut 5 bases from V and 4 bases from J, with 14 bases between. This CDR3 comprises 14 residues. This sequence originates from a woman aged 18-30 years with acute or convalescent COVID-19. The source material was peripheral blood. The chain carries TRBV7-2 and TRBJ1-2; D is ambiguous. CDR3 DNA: TGTGCCAGCAGCCCGGAGCCCATATCCTATGGCTACACCTTC. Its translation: CASSPEPISYGYTF.